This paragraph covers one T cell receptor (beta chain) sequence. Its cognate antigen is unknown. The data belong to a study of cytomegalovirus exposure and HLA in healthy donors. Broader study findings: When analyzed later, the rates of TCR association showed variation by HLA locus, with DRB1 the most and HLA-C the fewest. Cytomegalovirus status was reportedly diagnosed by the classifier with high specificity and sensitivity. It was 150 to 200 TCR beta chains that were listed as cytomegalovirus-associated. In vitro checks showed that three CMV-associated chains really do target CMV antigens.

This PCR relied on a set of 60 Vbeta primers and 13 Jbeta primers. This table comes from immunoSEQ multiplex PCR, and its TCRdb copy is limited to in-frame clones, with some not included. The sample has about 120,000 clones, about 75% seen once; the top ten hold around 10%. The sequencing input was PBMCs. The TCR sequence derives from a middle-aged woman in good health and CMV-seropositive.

CDR3 amino acids: CASGFKQTQYF. DNA for the CDR3: TGTGCCAGCGGGTTCAAACAGACGCAGTATTTT. The V gene is TRBV6-5, the J gene TRBJ2-3; D remains ambiguous. This CDR3 spans 11 amino acids. Germline values: CDR1 MNHEY, CDR2 SVGAGI. The V gene lost 8 bases and the J gene lost 9 bases, with 12 bases spanning the gap.